This T cell receptor (beta chain) was retrieved from a study of blood T cell repertoires in COVID-19. Overall study: Italy, Spain and the United States were the sources of the convalescent and acute COVID-19 samples. T cells, B-cell-depleted T cells, or PBMCs provided the cDNA or gDNA that served as material.

Original processing methods: Reference gene primer amplification gave nucleated cell count estimates. The data were produced by immunoSEQ multiplex PCR, yet TCRdb's version contains in-frame clones alone and is incomplete. That table gives V, J and clone size, and the DNA gave D and trimming. The table records 90,000 to 150,000 clones, 75% to 85% of them present only once. CDR1 is SGHAT and CDR2 is FQNNGV in the germline V gene. This CDR3 has 15 residues. After removal of 1 base from V and 9 bases from J, the junction contained 4 bases not matched to a gene. The receptor was isolated from a human donor in a cohort sampled during active COVID-19. Input material: peripheral blood. The chain couples TRBV11-2 to TRBJ2-1; 12 nucleotides match TRBD1. CDR3 bases: TGTGCCAGCAGCTTAGGGGGACAGGGGGCAGCTGAGCAGTTCTTC. Protein product: CASSLGGQGAAEQFF.